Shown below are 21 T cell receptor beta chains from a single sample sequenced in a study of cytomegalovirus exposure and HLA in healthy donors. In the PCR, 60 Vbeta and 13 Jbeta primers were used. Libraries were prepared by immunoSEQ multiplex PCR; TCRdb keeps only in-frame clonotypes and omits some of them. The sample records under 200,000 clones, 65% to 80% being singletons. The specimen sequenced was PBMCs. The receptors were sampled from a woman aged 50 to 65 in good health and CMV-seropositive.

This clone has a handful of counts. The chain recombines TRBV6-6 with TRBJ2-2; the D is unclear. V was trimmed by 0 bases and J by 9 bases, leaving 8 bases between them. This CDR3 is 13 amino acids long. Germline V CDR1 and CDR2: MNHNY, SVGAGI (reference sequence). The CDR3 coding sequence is TGTGCCAGCAGTTACTCCACTGCCAGGGAGCTGTTTTTT. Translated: CASSYSTARELFF.

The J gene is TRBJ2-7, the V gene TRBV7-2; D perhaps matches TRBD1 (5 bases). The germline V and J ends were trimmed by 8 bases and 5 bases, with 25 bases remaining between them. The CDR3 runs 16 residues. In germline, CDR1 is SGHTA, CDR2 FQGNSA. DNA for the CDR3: TGTGCCAGCGGCTATTCTGGGGCTTTGGGCCTAAACGAGCAGTACTTC. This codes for CASGYSGALGLNEQYF. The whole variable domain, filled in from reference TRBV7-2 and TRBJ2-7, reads GAGVSQSPSNKVTEKGKDVELRCDPISGHTALYWYRQSLGQGLEFLIYFQGNSAPDKSGLPSDRFSAERTGGSVSTLTIQRTQQEDSAVYLCASGYSGALGLNEQYFGPGTRLTVT.

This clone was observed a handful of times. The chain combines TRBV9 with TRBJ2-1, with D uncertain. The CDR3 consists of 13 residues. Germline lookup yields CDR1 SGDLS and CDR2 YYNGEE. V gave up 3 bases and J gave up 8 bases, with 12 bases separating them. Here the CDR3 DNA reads TGTGCCAGCAGCGCCCACCTAGTGGATGAGCAGTTCTTC. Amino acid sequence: CASSAHLVDEQFF.

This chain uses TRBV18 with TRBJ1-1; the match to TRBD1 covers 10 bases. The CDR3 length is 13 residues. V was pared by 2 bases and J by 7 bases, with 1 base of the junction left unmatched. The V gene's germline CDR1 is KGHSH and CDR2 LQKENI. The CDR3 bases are TGTGCCAGCTCACCAGGACAGGGGGTTGAAGCTTTCTTT. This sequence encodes CASSPGQGVEAFF.

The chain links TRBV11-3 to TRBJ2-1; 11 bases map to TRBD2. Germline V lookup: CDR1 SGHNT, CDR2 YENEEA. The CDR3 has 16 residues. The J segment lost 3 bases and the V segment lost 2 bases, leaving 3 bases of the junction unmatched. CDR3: CASSLSLAGGYNEQFF. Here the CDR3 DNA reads TGTGCCAGCAGCTTATCCCTAGCGGGAGGCTACAATGAGCAGTTCTTC. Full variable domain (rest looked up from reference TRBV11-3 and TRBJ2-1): EAGVVQSPRYKIIEKKQPVAFWCNPISGHNTLYWYLQNLGQGPELLIRYENEEAVDDSQLPKDRFSAERLKGVDSTLKIQPAELGDSAVYLCASSLSLAGGYNEQFFGPGTRLTVL.

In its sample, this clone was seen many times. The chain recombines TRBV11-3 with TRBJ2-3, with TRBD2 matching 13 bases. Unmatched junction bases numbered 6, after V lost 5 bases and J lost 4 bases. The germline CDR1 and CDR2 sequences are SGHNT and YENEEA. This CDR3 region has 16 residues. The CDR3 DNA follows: TGTGCCAGCAGCCTGGGACTAGCGGGGTTTGCAGATACGCAGTATTTT. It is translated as CASSLGLAGFADTQYF.

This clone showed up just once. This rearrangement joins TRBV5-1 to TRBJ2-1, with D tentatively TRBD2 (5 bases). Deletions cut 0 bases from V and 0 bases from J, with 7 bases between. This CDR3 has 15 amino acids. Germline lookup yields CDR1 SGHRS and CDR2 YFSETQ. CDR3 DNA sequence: TGCGCCAGCAGCTTGGGGAGCGGCTCCTACAATGAGCAGTTCTTC. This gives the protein CASSLGSGSYNEQFF.

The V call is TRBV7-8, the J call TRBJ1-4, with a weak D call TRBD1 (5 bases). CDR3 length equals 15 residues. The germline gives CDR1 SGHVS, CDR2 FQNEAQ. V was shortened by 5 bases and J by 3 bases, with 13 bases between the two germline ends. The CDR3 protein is CASSEWRGANEKLFF. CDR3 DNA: TGTGCCAGCAGCGAATGGCGGGGGGCTAATGAAAAACTGTTTTTT. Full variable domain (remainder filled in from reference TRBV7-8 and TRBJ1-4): GAGVSQSPRYKVAKRGQDVALRCDPISGHVSLFWYQQALGQGPEFLTYFQNEAQLDKSGLPSDRFFAERPEGSVSTLKIQRTQQEDSAVYLCASSEWRGANEKLFFGSGTQLSVL.

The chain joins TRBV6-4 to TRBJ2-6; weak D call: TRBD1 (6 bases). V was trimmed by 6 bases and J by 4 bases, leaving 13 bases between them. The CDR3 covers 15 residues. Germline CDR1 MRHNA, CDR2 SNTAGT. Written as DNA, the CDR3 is TGTGCCAGCAGCCCTACAGGGCAAGGGGCCAACGTCCTGACTTTC. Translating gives CASSPTGQGANVLTF.

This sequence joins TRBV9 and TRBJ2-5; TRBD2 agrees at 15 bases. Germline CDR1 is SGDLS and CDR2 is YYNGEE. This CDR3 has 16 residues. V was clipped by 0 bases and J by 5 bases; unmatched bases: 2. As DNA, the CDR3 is TGTGCCAGCAGCGTAGTCGGGACTAGCGGGGGGGAGACCCAGTACTTC. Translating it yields CASSVVGTSGGETQYF. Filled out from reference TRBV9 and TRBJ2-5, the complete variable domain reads DSGVTQTPKHLITATGQRVTLRCSPRSGDLSVYWYQQSLDQGLQFLIQYYNGEERAKGNILERFSAQQFPDLHSELNLSSLELGDSALYFCASSVVGTSGGETQYFGPGTRLLVL.

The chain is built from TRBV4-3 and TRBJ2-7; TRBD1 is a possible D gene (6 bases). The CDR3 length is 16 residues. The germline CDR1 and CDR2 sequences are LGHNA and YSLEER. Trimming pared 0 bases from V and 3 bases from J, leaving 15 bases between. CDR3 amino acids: CASSQERTVEGYEQYF. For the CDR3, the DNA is TGCGCCAGCAGCCAAGAAAGGACAGTTGAGGGCTACGAGCAGTACTTC.

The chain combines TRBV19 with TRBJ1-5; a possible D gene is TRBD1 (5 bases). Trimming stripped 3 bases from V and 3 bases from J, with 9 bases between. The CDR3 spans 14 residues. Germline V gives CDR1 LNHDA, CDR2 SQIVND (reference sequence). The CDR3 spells CASSMSGFNQPQHF. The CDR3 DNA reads TGTGCCAGTAGTATGTCAGGGTTCAATCAGCCCCAGCATTTT.

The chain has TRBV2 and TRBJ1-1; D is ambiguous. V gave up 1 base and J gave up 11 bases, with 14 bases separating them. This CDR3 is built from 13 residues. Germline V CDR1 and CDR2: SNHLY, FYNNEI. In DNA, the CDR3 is TGTGCCAGCAGTGAAGGGCCGGCTAGGTGGGCTTTCTTT. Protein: CASSEGPARWAFF.

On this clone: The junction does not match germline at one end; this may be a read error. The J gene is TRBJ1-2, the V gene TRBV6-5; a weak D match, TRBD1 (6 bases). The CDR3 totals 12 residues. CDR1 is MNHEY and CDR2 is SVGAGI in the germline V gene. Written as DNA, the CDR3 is TGTGCCAGCAGTTATCCACACGGGACAACCTTTTTC. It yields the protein CASSYPHGTTFF.

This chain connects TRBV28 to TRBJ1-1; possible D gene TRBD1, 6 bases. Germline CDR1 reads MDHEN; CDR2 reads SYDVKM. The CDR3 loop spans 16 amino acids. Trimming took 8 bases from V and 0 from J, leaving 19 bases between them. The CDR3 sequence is CASQSHRATMNTEAFF. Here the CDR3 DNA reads TGTGCCAGCCAGTCGCACAGGGCGACAATGAACACTGAAGCTTTCTTT. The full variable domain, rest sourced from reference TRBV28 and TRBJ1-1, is DVKVTQSSRYLVKRTGEKVFLECVQDMDHENMFWYRQDPGLGLRLIYFSYDVKMKEKGDIPEGYSVSREKKERFSLILESASTNQTSMYLCASQSHRATMNTEAFFGQGTRLTVV.

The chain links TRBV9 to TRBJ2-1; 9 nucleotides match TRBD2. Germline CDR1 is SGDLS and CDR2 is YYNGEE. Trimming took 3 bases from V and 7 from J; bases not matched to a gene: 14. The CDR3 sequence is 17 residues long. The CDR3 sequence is CASSEGKAGGPLNEQFF. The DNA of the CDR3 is TGTGCCAGCAGCGAGGGGAAAGCGGGAGGCCCTTTGAATGAGCAGTTCTTC.

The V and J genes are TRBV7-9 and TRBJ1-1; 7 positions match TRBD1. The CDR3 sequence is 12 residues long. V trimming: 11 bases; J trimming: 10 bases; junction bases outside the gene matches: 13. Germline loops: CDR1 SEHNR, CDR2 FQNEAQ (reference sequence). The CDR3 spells CASHGEGALAFF. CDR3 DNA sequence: TGTGCCTCCCACGGAGAGGGGGCGTTAGCTTTCTTT.

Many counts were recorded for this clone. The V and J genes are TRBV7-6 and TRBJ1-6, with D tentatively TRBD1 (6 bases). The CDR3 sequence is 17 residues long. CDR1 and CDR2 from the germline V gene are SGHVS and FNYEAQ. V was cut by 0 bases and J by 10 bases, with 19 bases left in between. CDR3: CASSLAPAGASGSPLHF. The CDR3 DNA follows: TGTGCCAGCAGCTTAGCCCCGGCGGGGGCGTCCGGGTCACCCCTCCACTTT.

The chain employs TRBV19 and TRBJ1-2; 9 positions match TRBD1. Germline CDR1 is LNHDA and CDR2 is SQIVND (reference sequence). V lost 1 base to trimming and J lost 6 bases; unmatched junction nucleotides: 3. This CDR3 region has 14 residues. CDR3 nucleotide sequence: TGTGCCAGTAGTATAGTCACAGGGGGCAATGGCTACACCTTC. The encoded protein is CASSIVTGGNGYTF.

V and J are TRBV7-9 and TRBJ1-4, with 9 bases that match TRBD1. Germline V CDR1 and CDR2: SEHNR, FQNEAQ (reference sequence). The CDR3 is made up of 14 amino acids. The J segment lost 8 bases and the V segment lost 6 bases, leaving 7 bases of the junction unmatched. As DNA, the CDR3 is TGTGCCAGCAGTTACACAGGGGGCGGCGAAAAACTGTTTTTT. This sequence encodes CASSYTGGGEKLFF.

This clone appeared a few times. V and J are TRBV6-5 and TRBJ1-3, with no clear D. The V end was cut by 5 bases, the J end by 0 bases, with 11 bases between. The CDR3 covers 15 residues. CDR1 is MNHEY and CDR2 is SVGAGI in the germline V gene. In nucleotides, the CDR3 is TGTGCCAGCAGTACTGACTTTAACTCTGGAAACACCATATATTTT. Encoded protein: CASSTDFNSGNTIYF.